The 13 T cell receptor beta chains below come from one sample, sequenced in a study of blood T cell repertoires in COVID-19 (dated by TCRdb to about 2020). Library method: the immunoSEQ multiplex PCR assay. Entries here come from immuneACCESS through TCRdb and include only in-frame sequences with V and J called. Some clones fail to appear in such tables; in the studies checked, an unresolved V gene covers under half of the shortfall, and the cause of the remainder is unknown. This sample is represented by some 93,000 clones; roughly nine tenths of them were singletons. The ten largest clones represent about a tenth of the sample. The sequenced sample consisted of peripheral blood. The receptors were sampled from a man aged 50 to 60 with acute or convalescent COVID-19.

This clone appeared a few times. The rearrangement joins TRBV7-8 to TRBJ2-1; 7 positions match TRBD2. The V gene end was trimmed by 3 bases and the J gene end by 6 bases; junction bases not matched to a gene: 5. Looked up from germline, CDR1 is SGHVS and CDR2 is FQNEAQ. This CDR3 region has 14 residues. The CDR3 here is CASSLTSWANEQFF. The CDR3 DNA reads TGTGCCAGCAGCTTGACTAGCTGGGCCAATGAGCAGTTCTTC.

This clone has only a few counts. The gene calls are TRBV6-5 and TRBJ2-7; D is unresolved. Germline V gene sequence: CDR1 MNHEY, CDR2 SVGAGI. The CDR3 is 12 residues long. Trimming removed 6 bases from V and 7 bases from J, with 13 bases in between. CDR3: CASSLTPWEQYF. The CDR3 DNA reads TGTGCCAGCAGCCTGACACCTTGGGAGCAGTACTTC.

The V and J genes are TRBV3-1 (or the pseudogene TRBV3-2) and TRBJ1-1, with TRBD1 matching 7 bases. There are 14 residues in the CDR3. J lost 3 bases, V lost 4 bases, and 5 bases had no gene match. Germline V gene data show CDR1 as LGHDT and CDR2 as YNNKEL (reference sequence). CDR3 bases: TGTGCCAGCAGCCCCCGACAGGGTTACACTGAAGCTTTCTTT. As protein: CASSPRQGYTEAFF.

The chain couples TRBV12-3 or TRBV12-4 to TRBJ1-1; D gene unclear. The CDR3 is 12 amino acids. V was shortened by 5 bases and J by 8 bases, with 12 bases between the two germline ends. CDR3 residues: CASSPNNREAFF. Here the CDR3 DNA reads TGTGCCAGCAGTCCGAATAATCGGGAAGCTTTCTTT.

The chain joins TRBV10-3 to TRBJ1-5; D gene ambiguous. Trimming removed 3 bases from V and 1 base from J, with 10 bases in between. Germline V gene data show CDR1 as ENHRY and CDR2 as SYGVKD. This CDR3 has 15 amino acids. The CDR3 nucleotides are TGTGCCATCAGTGAAGGGAGAAACAGCAATCAGCCCCAGCATTTT. It is translated as CAISEGRNSNQPQHF.

This sequence joins TRBV6-5 and TRBJ1-2, with D possibly TRBD1 on 6 matching bases. The CDR3 extends over 14 amino acids. The V end lost 2 bases, the J end lost 4 bases, and 11 bases lay between the germline ends. CDR1 is MNHEY and CDR2 is SVGAGI in the germline V gene. CDR3 in amino acids: CASSYRQAGYGYTF. DNA for the CDR3: TGTGCCAGCAGTTACAGACAGGCAGGCTATGGCTACACCTTC.

The chain carries TRBV19 and TRBJ2-3, with unresolved D. Germline assignment: CDR1 LNHDA and CDR2 SQIVND (reference sequence). This CDR3 contains 13 residues. V lost 5 bases, J lost 3 bases, and 9 bases lay in between. The CDR3 region is CASSLAVTDTQYF. The CDR3 DNA sequence: TGTGCCAGTAGTCTGGCGGTAACAGATACGCAGTATTTT.

The rearrangement links TRBV5-8 to TRBJ1-1, with 7 nucleotides matching TRBD1. The CDR3 extends over 14 amino acids. The V and J ends lost 2 bases and 0 bases, in that order; junction bases with no gene match: 1. CDR1 SGHTS and CDR2 YDEGEE come from the germline V gene. This CDR3 is CASSLDRVNTEAFF. The CDR3 bases are TGTGCCAGCAGCTTAGACAGGGTGAACACTGAAGCTTTCTTT.

V gene TRBV3-1 (or the pseudogene TRBV3-2) combines with J gene TRBJ2-4; 12 nucleotides align to TRBD1. The V gene end was trimmed by 7 bases and the J gene end by 4 bases; junction bases not matched to a gene: 17. The CDR3 spans 19 residues. The germline V gene encodes CDR1 LGHDT and CDR2 YNNKEL (reference sequence). This chain's CDR3 is CASTGTGGAGGRSKNIQYF. The CDR3 DNA is TGTGCCAGCACCGGGACAGGGGGCGCAGGCGGGAGGTCTAAAAACATTCAGTACTTC.

A few counts support this clone. V usage is TRBV3-1 (or the pseudogene TRBV3-2) and J usage is TRBJ2-5; 12 bases line up with TRBD2. CDR3 length: 20 residues. The germline gives CDR1 LGHDT, CDR2 YNNKEL (reference sequence). The V and J ends lost 0 bases and 2 bases, in that order; junction bases with no gene match: 13. The CDR3 loop is CASSQERIPSGRVYQETQYF. CDR3 nucleotide sequence: TGTGCCAGCAGCCAAGAAAGGATCCCTAGCGGGAGGGTATATCAAGAGACCCAGTACTTC.

The J gene is TRBJ2-5, the V gene TRBV4-2; 9 nucleotides match TRBD2. The length of the CDR3 is 16 residues. CDR1 LGHNA and CDR2 YNFKEQ come from the germline V gene. The J segment lost 5 bases and the V segment lost 0 bases, leaving 7 bases of the junction unmatched. The CDR3 region has the DNA TGTGCCAGCAGCCAAGATCTGGCGGGAGGGGTGGAGACCCAGTACTTC. It translates to CASSQDLAGGVETQYF.

This chain uses TRBV6-5 with TRBJ1-1; D perhaps matches TRBD1 (5 bases). Trimming took off 8 bases at V and 4 bases at J, with 11 bases between the two ends. This CDR3 comprises 12 residues. The V gene's germline CDR1 is MNHEY and CDR2 SVGAGI. The CDR3 is CASGDRGTEAFF. Written as DNA, the CDR3 is TGTGCCAGCGGAGACAGAGGCACTGAAGCTTTCTTT.

V is TRBV7-9 and J is TRBJ1-2; 12 bases align to TRBD1. CDR3 length: 16 residues. The germline V gene encodes CDR1 SEHNR and CDR2 FQNEAQ (reference sequence). V was pared by 5 bases and J by 4 bases, with 8 bases of the junction left unmatched. The CDR3 DNA is TGTGCCAGCAGCCCGGCCGGGACAGGGGGCATCTATGGCTACACCTTC. Residues: CASSPAGTGGIYGYTF.